This TCR beta chain was recovered during a study of cytomegalovirus exposure and HLA in healthy donors. For the study at large: A data release that came early held around 85 million unique TCRs from HLA-typed donors. Study-wide results and caveats: High specificity and sensitivity for cytomegalovirus status were reported for the classifier.

The PCR employed 60 Vbeta primers together with 13 Jbeta primers. The protocol was immunoSEQ multiplex PCR, while the TCRdb copy is restricted to in-frame clones and leaves out a portion. Among approximately 190,000 clones listed, around 80% were seen once. With regard to this clone: Its antigen is unidentified.

Trimming shortened V by 1 base and J by 8 bases, and 10 bases separated the two germline ends. The CDR3 loop spans 13 amino acids. Per the germline V gene, CDR1 is SGHRS and CDR2 is YFSETQ. The TCR comes from a man in his forties in good health and CMV-seropositive. Sequenced: PBMCs. The chain couples TRBV5-1 to TRBJ2-1; D might be TRBD1 (6 bases). The CDR3 loop reads CASSLMGAHEQFF. DNA of the CDR3: TGCGCCAGCAGCTTGATGGGGGCCCATGAGCAGTTCTTC.